Following are 19 T cell receptor beta chains from one sample sequenced in a study of cytomegalovirus exposure and HLA in healthy donors. PCR employed 60 Vbeta and 13 Jbeta primers. This table comes from immunoSEQ multiplex PCR, and its TCRdb copy is limited to in-frame clones, with some not included. This table holds 110,000 to 150,000 clones, around four fifths found once. Sequencing input: PBMCs. These receptors all come from a male donor in good health and CMV-seronegative.

The V call is TRBV19, the J call TRBJ1-2, with D possibly matching TRBD1 (6 bases). V dropped 7 bases and J dropped 4 bases, with 10 bases sitting between them. The CDR3 spans 12 residues. Looked up from germline, CDR1 is LNHDA and CDR2 is SQIVND (reference sequence). Written as DNA, the CDR3 is TGTGCCAGTACCGGACAGACCTATGGCTACACCTTC. As protein: CASTGQTYGYTF.

The J gene is TRBJ2-7, the V gene TRBV6-5; 7 bases agree with TRBD2. With V trimmed by 8 bases and J by 3 bases, 13 bases remained unmatched. The CDR3 totals 15 residues. Germline V gene lookup returns CDR1 MNHEY and CDR2 SVGAGI. CDR3 coding DNA: TGTGCCAGCTCGGTCTCTCGCGGGGGACTCTACGAGCAGTACTTC. Translating gives CASSVSRGGLYEQYF.

The rearrangement joins TRBV6-5 to TRBJ1-2; D remains ambiguous. Germline lookup yields CDR1 MNHEY and CDR2 SVGAGI. V lost 0 bases and J 4 bases, leaving 15 bases between the germline ends. This CDR3 has 16 amino acids. For the CDR3, the DNA is TGTGCCAGCAGTTACTCGCCGGCAGACATAGGCTATGGCTACACCTTC. It is translated as CASSYSPADIGYGYTF.

This chain connects TRBV19 to TRBJ1-2; 8 nucleotides line up with TRBD1. The V gene end was trimmed by 2 bases and the J gene end by 7 bases; junction bases not matched to a gene: 6. Germline V gives CDR1 LNHDA, CDR2 SQIVND (reference sequence). The CDR3 runs 14 residues. CDR3 loop: CASSIWSDRGGYTF. The CDR3 bases are TGTGCCAGTAGTATATGGTCCGACAGGGGTGGCTACACCTTC.

The chain is built from TRBV6-1 and TRBJ1-5, with 8 bases identical to TRBD1. J lost 0 bases, V lost 4 bases, and 11 bases had no gene match. The CDR3 has 18 residues. Germline assignment: CDR1 MNHNS and CDR2 SASEGT. CDR3 in DNA: TGTGCCAGCAGTGGGCCGGGACAGGACCGTTATAGCAATCAGCCCCAGCATTTT. Translation: CASSGPGQDRYSNQPQHF.

The chain has TRBV4-2 and TRBJ2-7; a possible D gene is TRBD1 (6 bases). The CDR3 runs to 17 residues. Deletions cut 0 bases from V and 2 bases from J, with 17 bases between. Germline CDR1 is LGHNA and CDR2 is YNFKEQ. The CDR3 is CASSQDRSGRGTYEQYF. The CDR3 coding sequence is TGTGCCAGCAGCCAAGATCGTTCGGGCAGGGGAACCTACGAGCAGTACTTC.

The rearrangement links TRBV28 to TRBJ1-2; 10 bases line up with TRBD1. The CDR3 runs 15 residues. With 2 bases clipped from V and 4 bases from J, the junction kept 4 bases outside the gene matches. Germline lookup yields CDR1 MDHEN and CDR2 SYDVKM. In nucleotides, the CDR3 is TGTGCCAGCAGTTTAGACAGGGGGCGAGCCTATGGCTACACCTTC. As protein: CASSLDRGRAYGYTF.

The sample holds a few counts of this clone. The rearrangement links TRBV14 to TRBJ2-7; unclear D gene. V was pared by 2 bases and J by 4 bases, with 9 bases between. This CDR3 region has 13 residues. CDR1 and CDR2 from the germline V gene are SGHDN and FVKESK. The DNA of the CDR3 is TGTGCCAGCAGCCAAAGCTACTCATACGAGCAGTACTTC. Translating gives CASSQSYSYEQYF.

This chain connects TRBV28 to TRBJ1-2; possibly TRBD1 for D (5 bases). The germline V and J ends were trimmed by 2 bases and 4 bases, with 20 bases remaining between them. CDR3 size: 17 residues. Per the germline V gene, CDR1 is MDHEN and CDR2 is SYDVKM. The CDR3 DNA is TGTGCCAGCAGTTTAACGTTGCGGTCCACAGGAGTCTATGGCTACACCTTC. It yields the protein CASSLTLRSTGVYGYTF.

A note on this clone: Germline is not matched at one junction end, which may reflect a read error. The CDR3 protein is CASSSDRVNTGGLFF. In DNA form, the CDR3 reads TGTGCCAGCAGCTCTGACAGGGTCAACACCGGGGGGCTGTTTTTT. The rearrangement uses TRBV7-9 and TRBJ2-2, with a possible D match to TRBD1 (7 bases). Germline CDR1 reads SEHNR; CDR2 reads FQNEAQ (reference sequence). The CDR3 has 15 residues.

The chain combines TRBV19 with TRBJ1-4; TRBD1 is a possible D gene (5 bases). V was clipped by 0 bases and J by 6 bases, with 8 bases between them. The CDR3 consists of 14 residues. The V gene's germline CDR1 is LNHDA and CDR2 SQIVND (reference sequence). Written as DNA, the CDR3 is TGTGCCAGTAGTATAGATCGGGGGGATGAAAAACTGTTTTTT. Translating gives CASSIDRGDEKLFF.

The chain employs TRBV7-8 and TRBJ2-7, with 7 bases identical to TRBD2. Losses at the gene ends were 5 bases for V and 1 base for J; bases not matched to a gene: 14. Germline CDR1 is SGHVS and CDR2 is FQNEAQ. CDR3 length: 17 amino acids. The CDR3 loop is CASSNPLGGRGSYEQYF. In nucleotides, the CDR3 is TGTGCCAGCAGCAATCCACTGGGGGGGAGGGGATCCTACGAGCAGTACTTC.

The CDR3: CASSLGLAGSSYNEQFF. In DNA, the CDR3 is TGTGCCAGCAGCTTAGGACTAGCGGGGTCCTCCTACAATGAGCAGTTCTTC. The chain employs TRBV7-9 and TRBJ2-1, with 11 bases fitting TRBD2. Trimming took 1 base from V and 0 from J; bases not matched to a gene: 2. Germline values: CDR1 SEHNR, CDR2 FQNEAQ (reference sequence). This CDR3 is built from 17 residues.

This CDR3 is CASEDSSYEQYF. Written as DNA, the CDR3 is TGTGCCAGCGAAGACAGCTCCTACGAGCAGTACTTC. This sequence joins TRBV6-1 and TRBJ2-7; D possibly corresponds to TRBD1 (5 bases). Trimming stripped 8 bases from V and 0 bases from J, with 8 bases between. The CDR3 extends over 12 amino acids. CDR1 and CDR2 (germline): MNHNS, SASEGT.

The gene calls are TRBV25-1 and TRBJ2-7; D is possibly TRBD2 (5 bases). Trimming took off 0 bases at V and 5 bases at J, with 11 bases between the two ends. The length of the CDR3 is 14 residues. Per germline, CDR1 MGHDK and CDR2 SYGVNS. The CDR3 sequence: CASSEYPGSHEQYF. CDR3 bases: TGTGCCAGCAGTGAATATCCGGGAAGTCACGAGCAGTACTTC.

The CDR3 reads CASSPGGSSQPQHF. The CDR3 DNA follows: TGTGCCAGCAGCCCAGGGGGTTCATCTCAGCCCCAGCATTTT. This sequence joins TRBV7-9 and TRBJ1-5, with 7 nucleotides matching TRBD1. The CDR3 has 14 residues. The J segment lost 6 bases and the V segment lost 5 bases, leaving 7 bases of the junction unmatched. Germline values: CDR1 SEHNR, CDR2 FQNEAQ (reference sequence).

The sample holds one count of this clone. For the CDR3, the DNA is TGTGCCAGCAGCTTATGGGGGGTTACTTCATCTGGGGCCAACGTCCTGACTTTC. It translates to CASSLWGVTSSGANVLTF. This chain links TRBV7-2 with TRBJ2-6; the D gene is possibly TRBD2 (6 bases). The V gene lost 2 bases and the J gene lost 1 base, with 15 bases spanning the gap. The CDR3 consists of 18 residues. Germline V gene sequence: CDR1 SGHTA, CDR2 FQGNSA.

About this clone: Other nucleotide sequences from this sample produce the same CDR3. V gene TRBV7-9 combines with J gene TRBJ1-5, with 7 bases aligning to TRBD1. The length of the CDR3 is 15 residues. Germline V gene data show CDR1 as SEHNR and CDR2 as FQNEAQ (reference sequence). Trimming removed 5 bases from V and 2 bases from J; junction bases left unmatched: 6. The CDR3, as DNA: TGTGCCAGCAGCCCACCTGGGACAGGCAATCAGCCCCAGCATTTT. Its translation is CASSPPGTGNQPQHF.

The chain employs TRBV5-1 and TRBJ1-3, with TRBD1 matching over 7 bases. Unmatched junction bases numbered 11, after V lost 3 bases and J lost 2 bases. The CDR3 extends over 17 amino acids. Germline V gene sequence: CDR1 SGHRS, CDR2 YFSETQ. The CDR3 region is CASSWTFMTGTGNTIYF. Written as DNA, the CDR3 is TGCGCCAGCAGCTGGACTTTCATGACAGGGACTGGAAACACCATATATTTT.